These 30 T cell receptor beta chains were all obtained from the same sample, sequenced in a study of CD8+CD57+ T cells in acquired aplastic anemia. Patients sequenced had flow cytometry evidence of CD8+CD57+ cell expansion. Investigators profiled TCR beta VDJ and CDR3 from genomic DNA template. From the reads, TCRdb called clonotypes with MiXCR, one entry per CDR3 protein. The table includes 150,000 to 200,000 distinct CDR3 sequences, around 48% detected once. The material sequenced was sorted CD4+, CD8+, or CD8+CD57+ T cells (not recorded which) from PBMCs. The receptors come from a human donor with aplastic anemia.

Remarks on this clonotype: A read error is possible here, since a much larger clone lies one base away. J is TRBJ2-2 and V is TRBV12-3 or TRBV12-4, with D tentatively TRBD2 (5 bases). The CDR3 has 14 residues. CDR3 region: CASSLFPQNGELSF. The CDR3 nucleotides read TGTGCCAGCAGTTTGTTCCCCCAAAACGGGGAGCTGTCTTTT.

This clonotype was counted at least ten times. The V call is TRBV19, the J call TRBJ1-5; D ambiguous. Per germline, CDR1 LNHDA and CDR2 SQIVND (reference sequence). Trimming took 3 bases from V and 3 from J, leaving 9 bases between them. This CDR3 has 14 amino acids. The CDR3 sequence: CASSMDRVNQPQHF. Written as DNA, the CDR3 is TGTGCCAGTAGTATGGATAGGGTCAATCAGCCCCAGCATTTT.

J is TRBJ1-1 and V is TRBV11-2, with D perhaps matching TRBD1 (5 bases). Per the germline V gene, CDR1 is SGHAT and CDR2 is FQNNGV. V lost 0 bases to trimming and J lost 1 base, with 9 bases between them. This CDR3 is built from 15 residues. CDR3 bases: TGTGCCAGCAGCTTAGAATTGGGGGGGAACACTGAAGCTTTCTTT. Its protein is CASSLELGGNTEAFF.

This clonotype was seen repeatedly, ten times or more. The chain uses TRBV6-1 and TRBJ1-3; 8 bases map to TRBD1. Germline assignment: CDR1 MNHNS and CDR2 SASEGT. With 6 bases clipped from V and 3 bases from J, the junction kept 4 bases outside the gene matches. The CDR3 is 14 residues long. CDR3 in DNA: TGTGCCAGCAGGATACAGGGGGGTGGAAACACCATATATTTT. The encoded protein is CASRIQGGGNTIYF.

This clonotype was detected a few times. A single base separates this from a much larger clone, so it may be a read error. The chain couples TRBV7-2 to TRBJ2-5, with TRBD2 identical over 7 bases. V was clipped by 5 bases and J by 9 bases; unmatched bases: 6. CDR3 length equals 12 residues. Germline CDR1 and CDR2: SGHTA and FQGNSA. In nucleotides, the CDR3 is TGTGCCAGCAGCCCCCGGGGGGAGGCCCAGTACTTC. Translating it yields CASSPRGEAQYF.

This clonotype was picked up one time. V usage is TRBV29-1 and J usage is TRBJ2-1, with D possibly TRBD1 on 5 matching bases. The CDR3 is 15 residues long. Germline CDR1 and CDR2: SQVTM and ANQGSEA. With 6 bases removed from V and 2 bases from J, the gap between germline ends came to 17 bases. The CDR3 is CSVKRGTGAYNEQFF. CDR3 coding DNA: TGCAGCGTCAAACGAGGAACAGGAGCCTACAATGAGCAGTTCTTC.

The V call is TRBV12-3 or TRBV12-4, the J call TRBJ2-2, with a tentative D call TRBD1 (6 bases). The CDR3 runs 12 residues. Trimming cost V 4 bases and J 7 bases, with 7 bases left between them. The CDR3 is CASSWTDGELFF. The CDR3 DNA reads TGTGCCAGCAGTTGGACAGACGGGGAGCTGTTTTTT.

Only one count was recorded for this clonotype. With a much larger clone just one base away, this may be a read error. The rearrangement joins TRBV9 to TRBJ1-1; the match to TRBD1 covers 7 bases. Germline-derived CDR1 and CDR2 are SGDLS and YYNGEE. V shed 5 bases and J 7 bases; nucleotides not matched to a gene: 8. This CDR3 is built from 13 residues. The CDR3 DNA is TGTGCCAGCAGGCCGGAGGGGGCTCATGAAGCTTTCTTT. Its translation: CASRPEGAHEAFF.

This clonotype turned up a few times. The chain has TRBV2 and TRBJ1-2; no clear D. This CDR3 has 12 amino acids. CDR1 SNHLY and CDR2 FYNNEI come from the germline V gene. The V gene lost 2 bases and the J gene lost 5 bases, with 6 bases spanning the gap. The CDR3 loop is CASSETIYGYTF. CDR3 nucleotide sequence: TGTGCCAGCAGTGAAACGATATATGGCTACACCTTC.

CDR3 sequence reads: CSASSGQDVGYTF. Here the CDR3 DNA reads TGCAGTGCTAGTTCGGGACAGGACGTAGGCTACACCTTC. V usage is TRBV20-1 and J usage is TRBJ1-2, with 8 bases identical to TRBD1. V gave up 3 bases and J gave up 8 bases; unmatched junction bases: 8. The CDR3 spans 13 residues. CDR1 is DFQATT and CDR2 is SNEGSKA in the germline V gene (reference sequence).

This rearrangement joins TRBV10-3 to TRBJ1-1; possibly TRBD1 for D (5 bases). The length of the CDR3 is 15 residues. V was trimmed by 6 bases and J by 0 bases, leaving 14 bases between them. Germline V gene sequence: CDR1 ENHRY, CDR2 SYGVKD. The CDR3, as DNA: TGTGCCATCAGAGGGACCGGAAACATGAACACTGAAGCTTTCTTT. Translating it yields CAIRGTGNMNTEAFF.

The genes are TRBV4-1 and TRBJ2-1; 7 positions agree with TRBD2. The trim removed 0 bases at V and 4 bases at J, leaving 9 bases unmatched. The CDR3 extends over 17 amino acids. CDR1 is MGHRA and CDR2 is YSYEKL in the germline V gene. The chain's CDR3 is CASSQDRRTRQYNEQFF. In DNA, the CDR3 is TGCGCCAGCAGCCAAGATCGTAGGACTAGGCAGTACAATGAGCAGTTCTTC.

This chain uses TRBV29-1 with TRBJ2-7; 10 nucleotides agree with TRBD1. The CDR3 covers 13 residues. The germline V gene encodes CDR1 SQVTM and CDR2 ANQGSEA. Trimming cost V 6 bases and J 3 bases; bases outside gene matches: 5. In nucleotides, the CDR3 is TGCAGCGTCGCGGGACAGGGGAACTACGAGCAGTACTTC. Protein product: CSVAGQGNYEQYF.

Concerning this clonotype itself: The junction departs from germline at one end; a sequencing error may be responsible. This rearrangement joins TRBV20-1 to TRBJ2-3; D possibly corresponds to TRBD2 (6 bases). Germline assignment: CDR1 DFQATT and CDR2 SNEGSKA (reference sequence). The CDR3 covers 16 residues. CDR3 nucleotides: TGCAGTGCTAGAGGGGACCTGGGGGGAACCACAGACACGCAGTATTTT. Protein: CSARGDLGGTTDTQYF.

CDR3 region: CASRRDREGQGTAETQYF. The CDR3 DNA follows: TGTGCCAGCAGACGGGACAGGGAGGGACAGGGGACGGCAGAGACCCAGTACTTC. The chain joins TRBV4-2 to TRBJ2-5; 10 bases are a match to TRBD1. CDR1 and CDR2 from the germline V gene are LGHNA and YNFKEQ. Germline trimming cut 6 bases from V and 4 bases from J; bases unmatched to any gene: 17. CDR3 length equals 18 residues.

CDR3 protein: CASHRGAFTEAFF. In DNA form, the CDR3 reads TGTGCCAGCCACAGGGGAGCGTTTACTGAAGCTTTCTTT. The chain uses TRBV7-9 and TRBJ1-1, with TRBD1 matching over 7 bases. Germline V gives CDR1 SEHNR, CDR2 FQNEAQ (reference sequence). The CDR3 is made up of 13 amino acids. With V trimmed by 8 bases and J by 5 bases, 8 bases remained unmatched.

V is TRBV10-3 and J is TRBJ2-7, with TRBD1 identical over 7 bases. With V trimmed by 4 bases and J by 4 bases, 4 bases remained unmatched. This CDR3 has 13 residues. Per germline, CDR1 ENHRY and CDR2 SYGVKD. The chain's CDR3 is CAISVPGQYEQYF. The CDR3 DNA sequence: TGTGCCATCAGTGTCCCGGGACAGTACGAGCAGTACTTC.

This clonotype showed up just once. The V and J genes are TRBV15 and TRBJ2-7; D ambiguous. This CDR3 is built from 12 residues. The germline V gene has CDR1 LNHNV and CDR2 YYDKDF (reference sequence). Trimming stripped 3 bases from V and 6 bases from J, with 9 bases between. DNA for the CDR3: TGTGCCACCAGCAGTTGGGGTAGCGAGCAGTACTTC. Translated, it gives CATSSWGSEQYF.

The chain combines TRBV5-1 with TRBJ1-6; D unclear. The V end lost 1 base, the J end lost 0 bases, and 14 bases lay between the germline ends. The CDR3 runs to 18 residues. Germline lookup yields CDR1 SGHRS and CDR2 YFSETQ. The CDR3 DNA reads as TGCGCCAGCAGCTTGTGGGCGGTAGAGAGCTCCTATAATTCACCCCTCCACTTT. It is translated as CASSLWAVESSYNSPLHF.

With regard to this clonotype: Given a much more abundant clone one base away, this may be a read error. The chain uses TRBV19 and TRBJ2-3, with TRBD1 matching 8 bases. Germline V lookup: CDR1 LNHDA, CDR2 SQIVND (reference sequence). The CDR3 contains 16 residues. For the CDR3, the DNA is TGTACCAGTAGTGACAGGGGACGGGGTTTCGCGGATACGCAGTATTTT. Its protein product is CTSSDRGRGFADTQYF.

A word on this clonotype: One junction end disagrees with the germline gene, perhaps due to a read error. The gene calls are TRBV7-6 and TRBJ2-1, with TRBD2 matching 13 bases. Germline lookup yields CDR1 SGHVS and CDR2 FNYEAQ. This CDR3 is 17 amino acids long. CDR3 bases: TGCGCCAGCAGCTTCGGGACTAGCGGGAACGCAGTTGGAGAGCAGTTCTTC. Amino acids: CASSFGTSGNAVGEQFF.

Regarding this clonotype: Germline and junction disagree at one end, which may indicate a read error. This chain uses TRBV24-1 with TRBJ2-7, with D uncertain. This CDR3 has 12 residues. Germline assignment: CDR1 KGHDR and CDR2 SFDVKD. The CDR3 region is CATSDLPEKQHF. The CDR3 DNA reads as TGTGCCACCAGTGATTTGCCGGAGAAACAGCACTTC.

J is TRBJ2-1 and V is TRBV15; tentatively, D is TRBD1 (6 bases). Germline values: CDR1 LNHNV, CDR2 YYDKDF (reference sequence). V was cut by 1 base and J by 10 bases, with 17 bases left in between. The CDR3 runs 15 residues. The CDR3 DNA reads TGTGCCACCAGCAGAGCGTCTACAGGGATGATGGAGCAGTTCTTC. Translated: CATSRASTGMMEQFF. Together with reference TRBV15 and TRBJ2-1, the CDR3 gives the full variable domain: DAMVIQNPRYQVTQFGKPVTLSCSQTLNHNVMYWYQQKSSQAPKLLFHYYDKDFNNEADTPDNFQSRRPNTSFCFLDIRSPGLGDTAMYLCATSRASTGMMEQFFGPGTRLTVL.

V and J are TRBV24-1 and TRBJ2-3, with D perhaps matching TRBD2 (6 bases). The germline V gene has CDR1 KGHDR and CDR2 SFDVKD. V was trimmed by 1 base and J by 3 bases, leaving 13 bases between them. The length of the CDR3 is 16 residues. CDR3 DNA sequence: TGTGCCACCAGTGATTTAGGGGCGGGAATAACAGATACGCAGTATTTT. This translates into CATSDLGAGITDTQYF.

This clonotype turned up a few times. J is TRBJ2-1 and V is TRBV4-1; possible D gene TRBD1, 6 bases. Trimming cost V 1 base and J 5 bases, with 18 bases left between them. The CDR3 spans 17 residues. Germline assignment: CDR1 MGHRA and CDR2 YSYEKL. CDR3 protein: CASSQGGLVRGNNEQFF. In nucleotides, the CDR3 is TGCGCCAGCAGCCAAGGGGGATTGGTGAGGGGGAACAATGAGCAGTTCTTC.

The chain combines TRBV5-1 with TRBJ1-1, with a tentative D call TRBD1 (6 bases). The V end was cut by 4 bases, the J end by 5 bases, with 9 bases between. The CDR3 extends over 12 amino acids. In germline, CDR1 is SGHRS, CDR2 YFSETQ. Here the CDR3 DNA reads TGCGCCAGCAGCACTACAGGGACTGAAGCTTTCTTT. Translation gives CASSTTGTEAFF.

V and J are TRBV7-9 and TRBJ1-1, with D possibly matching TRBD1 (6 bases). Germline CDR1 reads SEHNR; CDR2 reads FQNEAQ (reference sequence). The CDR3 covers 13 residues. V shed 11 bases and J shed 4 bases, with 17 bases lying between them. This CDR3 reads CAETPGGLTEAFF. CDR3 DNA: TGTGCCGAAACTCCCGGGGGCCTCACTGAAGCTTTCTTT.

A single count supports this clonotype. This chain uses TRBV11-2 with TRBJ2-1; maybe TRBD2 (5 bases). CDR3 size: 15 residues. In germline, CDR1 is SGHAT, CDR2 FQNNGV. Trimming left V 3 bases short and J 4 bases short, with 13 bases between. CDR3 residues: CASSFPGRAYNEQFF. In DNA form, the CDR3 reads TGTGCCAGCAGCTTCCCGGGGAGAGCTTACAATGAGCAGTTCTTC.

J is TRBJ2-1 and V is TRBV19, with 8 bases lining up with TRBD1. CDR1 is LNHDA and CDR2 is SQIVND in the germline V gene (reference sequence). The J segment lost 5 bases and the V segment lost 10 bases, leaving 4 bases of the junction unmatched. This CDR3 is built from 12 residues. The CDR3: CAISQGDNEQFF. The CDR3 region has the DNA TGTGCCATTTCACAGGGGGACAATGAGCAGTTCTTC.

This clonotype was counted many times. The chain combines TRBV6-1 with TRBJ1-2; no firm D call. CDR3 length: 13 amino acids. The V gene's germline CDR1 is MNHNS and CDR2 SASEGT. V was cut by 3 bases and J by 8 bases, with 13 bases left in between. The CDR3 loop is CASSDSGWWGYTF. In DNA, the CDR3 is TGTGCCAGCAGTGATTCTGGATGGTGGGGCTACACCTTC.